The 13 T cell receptor beta chains presented below share a single source sample, sequenced in a study of CXCR3-negative and CXCR3-positive naive CD8 T cells. No antigen has been identified for these receptors. TRB cDNA libraries were made by UMI-labeled 5' RACE. TCRdb reworked the 5' RACE reads into one entry per CDR3 protein, no DNA. Here the sample table reports 95,000 to 100,000 distinct CDR3 sequences. The study, taken as a whole, reports: TRB CDR3s were more hydrophobic in CXCR3-positive than in CXCR3-negative naive cells.

The sequenced material came from naive CXCR3+ CD8+ T cells from blood. Subset of the sample: CD45RO-CCR7+CD27+CD95- naive CD8+ T cells expressing CXCR3 (TNR3+). The receptors stem from a human donor in good health. Some clones in this sample may be carry-over from other donors' samples.

The rearrangement links TRBV28 to TRBJ2-3; TCRdb returns TRBD2, unconfirmable since there is no DNA. CDR3 length: 16 amino acids. Germline V gene data show CDR1 as MDHEN and CDR2 as SYDVKM. The CDR3 protein is CASSPSGGLKTDTQYF. Looking up the rest from reference TRBV28 and TRBJ2-3 gives the full variable domain: DVKVTQSSRYLVKRTGEKVFLECVQDMDHENMFWYRQDPGLGLRLIYFSYDVKMKEKGDIPEGYSVSREKKERFSLILESASTNQTSMYLCASSPSGGLKTDTQYFGPGTRLTVL.

This rearrangement joins TRBV20-1 to TRBJ2-7; TCRdb gives TRBD2 as the D gene, but with no DNA this cannot be confirmed. Germline CDR1 reads DFQATT; CDR2 reads SNEGSKA (reference sequence). The CDR3 spans 12 residues. CDR3: CSARRATYEQYF.

The rearrangement joins TRBV28 to TRBJ2-1; TCRdb picks TRBD1, but there is no DNA to check that call. This CDR3 contains 16 residues. CDR1 is MDHEN and CDR2 is SYDVKM in the germline V gene. The CDR3 reads CASRSNRGPTYSEQFF.

This rearrangement joins TRBV7-2 to TRBJ2-7; the TCRdb D gene call, TRBD2, has no DNA to confirm it. The CDR3 loop spans 19 amino acids. CDR1 SGHTA and CDR2 FQGNSA come from the germline V gene. CDR3 sequence reads: CASSRAERLGGRSRNEQYF.

The CDR3 loop reads CASGRVGNTEAFF. J is TRBJ1-1 and V is TRBV7-9; lacking DNA, the TRBD1 call made by TCRdb goes unchecked. This CDR3 comprises 13 residues. The germline V gene encodes CDR1 SEHNR and CDR2 FQNEAQ (reference sequence).

The chain recombines TRBV20-1 with TRBJ2-7. The CDR3 covers 15 residues. Germline CDR1 is DFQATT and CDR2 is SNEGSKA (reference sequence). CDR3 protein: CSARVALANTYEQYF.

The chain uses TRBV6-6 and TRBJ2-7; TCRdb gives TRBD2 as the D gene, but with no DNA this cannot be confirmed. The CDR3 length is 13 residues. Germline loops: CDR1 MNHNY, CDR2 SVGAGI (reference sequence). The CDR3 sequence is CASSPDSGYEQYF.

The gene calls are TRBV30 and TRBJ2-5; TCRdb designates TRBD2, a call that cannot be tested without DNA. Germline V gives CDR1 GTSNPN, CDR2 SVGIG (reference sequence). This CDR3 region has 15 residues. CDR3 loop: CASGHPSGGEETQYF. Variable domain in full (rest from reference TRBV30 and TRBJ2-5): SQTIHQWPATLVQPVGSPLSLECTVEGTSNPNLYWYRQAAGRGLQLLFYSVGIGQISSEVPQNLSASRPQDRQFILSSKKLLLSDSGFYLCASGHPSGGEETQYFGPGTRLLVL.

The gene calls are TRBV5-1 and TRBJ2-1; the D call of TRBD1 rests on TCRdb alone, since no DNA is present to check it. Germline V CDR1 and CDR2: SGHRS, YFSETQ. This CDR3 spans 13 amino acids. This CDR3 reads CASSLLRGIEQFF.

The chain recombines TRBV19 with TRBJ2-3; TCRdb outputs TRBD2, but without DNA this stays unchecked. In germline, CDR1 is LNHDA, CDR2 SQIVND (reference sequence). The CDR3 totals 13 residues. CDR3 loop: CASTSHPTDTQYF.

The CDR3 here is CSVEVVSEVSYEQYF. The chain has TRBV29-1 and TRBJ2-7. Germline lookup yields CDR1 SQVTM and CDR2 ANQGSEA. This CDR3 comprises 15 residues.

This chain uses TRBV10-3 with TRBJ2-1; with no DNA, the TCRdb D assignment of TRBD1 cannot be verified. The CDR3 length is 15 residues. Germline V CDR1 and CDR2: ENHRY, SYGVKD. The CDR3: CAAQVETGPYNEQFF.

This chain links TRBV7-8 with TRBJ2-1; TCRdb's D call of TRBD1 is untestable without DNA. The CDR3 loop spans 15 amino acids. Per germline, CDR1 SGHVS and CDR2 FQNEAQ. This chain's CDR3 is CASSLGVGGPNEQFF.